These T cell receptor beta chains were read from a single sample in a study of cytomegalovirus exposure and HLA in healthy donors. This table comes from immunoSEQ multiplex PCR, and its TCRdb copy is limited to in-frame clones, with some not included. The sample includes some 220,000 clones, around 89% of them seen just once. Sequencing was done on a sample of PBMCs. Every receptor here comes from a woman younger than 30 in good health and CMV-seronegative. Each CDR3 is given with its conserved first and last residue. D genes are given only for firm matches. A row's size may be missing; if present it is once, few, many or a size class.

clone size | J gene | V gene | D gene | CDR3 protein | CDR3 DNA
. | TRBJ2-1 | TRBV4-1 | . | CASSQGSLKWTPSYNEQFF | TGCGCCAGCAGCCAAGGGAGTCTAAAATGGACACCGTCCTACAATGAGCAGTTCTTC
few | TRBJ2-5 | TRBV7-2 | TRBD2 | CASSLALAGAVTQYF | TGTGCCAGCAGCTTAGCCCTAGCGGGGGCCGTGACCCAGTACTTC
once | TRBJ1-2 | TRBV21-1 | . | CASSASGVGQGDGYTF | TGTGCCAGCAGCGCAAGTGGGGTGGGACAGGGGGATGGCTACACCTTC
. | TRBJ1-3 | TRBV5-1 | TRBD1 | CASTPDRAGNTIYF | TGCGCCAGCACTCCGGACAGGGCTGGAAACACCATATATTTT
. | TRBJ2-3 | TRBV19 | . | CASSIGLAGTDTQYF | TGTGCCAGTAGTATAGGGTTAGCGGGCACAGATACGCAGTATTTT
. | TRBJ2-2 | TRBV7-6 | . | CASSLATGTGELFF | TGTGCCAGCAGCTTAGCGACGGGCACCGGGGAGCTGTTTTTT
. | TRBJ2-5 | TRBV7-6 | . | CASSLVSALRSFQETQYF | TGTGCCAGCAGCTTAGTCAGCGCGTTGCGGTCCTTCCAAGAGACCCAGTACTTC
. | TRBJ2-7 | TRBV7-2 | TRBD2 | CASSLLIPAGGPAYEQYF | TGTGCCAGCAGCTTATTGATCCCAGCGGGAGGGCCTGCCTACGAGCAGTACTTC
. | TRBJ2-7 | TRBV7-7 | TRBD2 | CASSSGLAGDEQYF | TGTGCCAGCAGCTCGGGACTAGCGGGCGACGAGCAGTACTTC
. | TRBJ2-7 | TRBV5-4 | . | CASSLEQPYEQYF | TGTGCCAGCAGCTTGGAACAGCCCTACGAGCAGTACTTC
. | TRBJ2-3 | TRBV14 | TRBD1 | CASSVRQGWDTQYF | TGTGCCAGCAGCGTACGACAGGGGTGGGATACGCAGTATTTT
. | TRBJ2-7 | TRBV4-1 | . | CASSQPRKLSYEQYF | TGCGCCAGCAGCCAACCGAGGAAACTCTCCTACGAGCAGTACTTC
. | TRBJ1-4 | TRBV4-3 | . | CASSPRPSNEKLFF | TGCGCCAGCAGCCCTCGCCCCAGTAATGAAAAACTGTTTTTT
. | TRBJ2-1 | TRBV6-5 | TRBD2 | CASSYSRVAGNNEQFF | TGTGCCAGCAGTTACTCCCGGGTAGCGGGTAACAATGAGCAGTTCTTC
. | TRBJ2-2 | TRBV4-1 | . | CASSQSNTGELFF | TGCGCCAGCAGCCAATCAAACACCGGGGAGCTGTTTTTT
. | TRBJ2-7 | TRBV30 | . | CAWSDGKKTYEQYF | TGTGCCTGGAGTGACGGGAAAAAAACCTACGAGCAGTACTTC
. | TRBJ2-1 | TRBV14 | . | CASSQSLVLNEQFF | TGTGCCAGCAGCCAGTCCCTAGTCCTCAATGAGCAGTTCTTC
. | TRBJ2-7 | TRBV4-3 | TRBD1 | CASSQEWGTGGHEQYF | TGCGCCAGCAGCCAAGAATGGGGGACAGGGGGCCACGAGCAGTACTTC
few | TRBJ2-7 | TRBV10-3 | . | CAISQVLDVEQYF | TGTGCCATCAGCCAGGTACTAGACGTCGAGCAGTACTTC
. | TRBJ2-7 | TRBV6-6 | . | CASSYVNGAYEQYF | TGTGCCAGCAGTTACGTGAACGGAGCCTACGAGCAGTACTTC
. | TRBJ2-5 | TRBV10-3 | TRBD2 | CAISEPSGSLETQYF | TGTGCCATCAGTGAGCCTAGCGGGAGCCTGGAGACCCAGTACTTC
. | TRBJ2-2 | TRBV4-3 | . | CASSQGTYRGGGELFF | TGCGCCAGCAGCCAGGGGACTTACAGGGGTGGCGGGGAGCTGTTTTTT
. | TRBJ2-7 | TRBV11-2 | . | CASSLGGEYEQYF | TGTGCCAGCAGCTTAGGGGGAGAATACGAGCAGTACTTC
. | TRBJ1-5 | TRBV19 | TRBD1 | CASKGARRSNQPQHF | TGTGCCAGTAAGGGGGCCCGACGGAGCAATCAGCCCCAGCATTTT
. | TRBJ1-2 | TRBV6-6 | . | CASSENLRGYTF | TGTGCCAGCAGCGAAAACCTACGTGGCTACACCTTC
few | TRBJ2-7 | TRBV29-1 | TRBD2 | CSVVASGGLLYEQYF | TGCAGCGTCGTCGCTAGCGGGGGGTTGCTCTACGAGCAGTACTTC
few | TRBJ1-2 | TRBV5-6 | . | CASSPEGRGYRNYGYTF | TGTGCCAGCAGCCCAGAGGGCAGGGGCTACCGTAACTATGGCTACACCTTC
. | TRBJ2-7 | TRBV5-6 | . | CASSLGGIVDF | TGTGCCAGCAGCTTGGGCGGCATAGTGGACTTC
. | TRBJ1-1 | TRBV9 | . | CASSPGGNTEAFF | TGTGCCAGCAGCCCCGGGGGGAACACTGAAGCTTTCTTT
. | TRBJ1-1 | TRBV9 | . | CASSVSVGGRGNTEAFF | TGTGCCAGCAGCGTATCAGTGGGAGGGCGAGGGAACACTGAAGCTTTCTTT
. | TRBJ1-1 | TRBV5-1 | . | CASSTGENTEAFF | TGCGCCAGCAGCACAGGAGAGAACACTGAAGCTTTCTTT
. | TRBJ2-7 | TRBV9 | TRBD2 | CASSRGLAHEQYF | TGTGCCAGCAGCCGGGGACTAGCGCACGAGCAGTACTTC
. | TRBJ2-3 | TRBV29-1 | TRBD1 | CSVAGQGSGTDTQYF | TGCAGCGTGGCTGGACAGGGAAGCGGCACAGATACGCAGTATTTT
. | TRBJ2-7 | TRBV7-9 | TRBD1 | CASSWTGGFYEQYF | TGTGCCAGCAGCTGGACAGGGGGATTCTACGAGCAGTACTTC
. | TRBJ2-3 | TRBV19 | TRBD2 | CASTAKPGLAADTQYF | TGTGCCAGTACCGCTAAACCGGGACTAGCGGCAGATACGCAGTATTTT
. | TRBJ2-5 | TRBV7-2 | . | CASSLAGGARETQYF | TGTGCCAGCAGCTTAGCGGGGGGGGCTAGAGAGACCCAGTACTTC
. | TRBJ1-1 | TRBV7-8 | TRBD1 | CASSERTGNTEAFF | TGTGCCAGCAGCGAACGGACAGGGAACACTGAAGCTTTCTTT
. | TRBJ2-2 | TRBV5-1 | . | CASSLVQFSTGELFF | TGCGCCAGCAGCTTGGTACAGTTCAGCACCGGGGAGCTGTTTTTT
. | TRBJ2-2 | TRBV4-1 | TRBD2 | CASSQGTSGSFTGELFF | TGCGCCAGCAGCCAAGGCACTAGCGGGAGTTTTACCGGGGAACTGTTTTTT
. | TRBJ2-5 | TRBV11-3 | . | CASSFTWGGLGFQYF | TGTGCCAGCAGCTTCACGTGGGGGGGGCTTGGCTTCCAGTACTTC
. | TRBJ1-5 | TRBV6-5 | . | CASSQGSGNQPQHF | TGTGCCAGCTCACAGGGATCCGGCAATCAGCCCCAGCATTTT
once | TRBJ1-5 | TRBV6-6 | . | CASSYDRVNQPQHF | TGTGCCAGCAGTTACGACCGGGTCAATCAGCCCCAGCATTTT